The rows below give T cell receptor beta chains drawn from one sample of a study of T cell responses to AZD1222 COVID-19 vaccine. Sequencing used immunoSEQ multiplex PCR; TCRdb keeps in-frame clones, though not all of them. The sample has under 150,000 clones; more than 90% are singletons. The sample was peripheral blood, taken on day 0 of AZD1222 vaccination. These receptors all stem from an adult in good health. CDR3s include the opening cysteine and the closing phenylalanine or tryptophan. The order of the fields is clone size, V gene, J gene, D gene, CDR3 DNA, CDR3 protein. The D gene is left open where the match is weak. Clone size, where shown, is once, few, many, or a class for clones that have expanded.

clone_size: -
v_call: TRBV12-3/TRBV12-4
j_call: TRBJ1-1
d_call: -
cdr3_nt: TGTGCCAGCAGTTTGAGTGGAAGACCTGAAGCTTTCTTT
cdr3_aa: CASSLSGRPEAFF

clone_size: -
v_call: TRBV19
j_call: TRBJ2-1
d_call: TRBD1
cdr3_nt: TGTGCCAGTAGTTCCGGGACAGGCACCTACAATGAGCAGTTCTTC
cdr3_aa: CASSSGTGTYNEQFF

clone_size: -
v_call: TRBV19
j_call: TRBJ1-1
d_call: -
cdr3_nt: TGTGCCAGTAGAAGGTTGTCAAGGGAGTATACTGAAGCTTTCTTT
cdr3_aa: CASRRLSREYTEAFF

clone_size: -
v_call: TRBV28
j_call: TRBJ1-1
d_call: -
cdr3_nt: TGTGCCAGCAGTGAGCCGACGGGGAACACTGAAGCTTTCTTT
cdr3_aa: CASSEPTGNTEAFF

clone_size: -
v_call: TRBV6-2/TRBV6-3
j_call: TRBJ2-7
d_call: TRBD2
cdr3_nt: TGTGCCAGCAGTACGACTAGCGGGGTCCTTCAGCAGTACTTC
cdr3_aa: CASSTTSGVLQQYF

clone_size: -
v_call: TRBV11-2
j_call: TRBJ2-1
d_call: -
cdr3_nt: TGTGCCAGCAGTTCCGGACTGACCTACAATGAGCAGTTCTTC
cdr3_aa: CASSSGLTYNEQFF

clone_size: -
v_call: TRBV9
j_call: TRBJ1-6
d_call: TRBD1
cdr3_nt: TGTGCCAGCAGCGCCCTAAGCAGGGGGGATTCACCCCTCCACTTT
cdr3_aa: CASSALSRGDSPLHF

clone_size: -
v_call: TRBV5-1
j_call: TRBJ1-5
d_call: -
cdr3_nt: TGCGCCAGCAGTCATTCCGGGCCCGAGGATCAGCCCCAGCATTTT
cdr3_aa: CASSHSGPEDQPQHF

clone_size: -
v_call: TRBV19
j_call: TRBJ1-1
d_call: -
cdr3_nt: TGTGCCAGTAGTGGTGTGTTCGGACAGCCTCTGAACACTGAAGCTTTCTTT
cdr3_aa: CASSGVFGQPLNTEAFF

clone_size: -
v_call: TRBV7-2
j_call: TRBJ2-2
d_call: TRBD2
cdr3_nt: TGTGCCAGCCAACTCAGCGGGACGAACACCGGGGAGCTGTTTTTT
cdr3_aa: CASQLSGTNTGELFF

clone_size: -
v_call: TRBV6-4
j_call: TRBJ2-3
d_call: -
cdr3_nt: TGTGCCAGCAGTGACTCAGAGTGGACCACAGATACGCAGTATTTT
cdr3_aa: CASSDSEWTTDTQYF

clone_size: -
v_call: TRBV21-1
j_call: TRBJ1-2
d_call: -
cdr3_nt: TGTGCCAGCAGCATGGGCAGGGGGTGCTATGGCTACACCTTC
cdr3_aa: CASSMGRGCYGYTF

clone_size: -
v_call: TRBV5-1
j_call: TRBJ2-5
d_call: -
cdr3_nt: TGCGCCAGCAGCTTGATCCCCAGGGACCAAGAGACCCAGTACTTC
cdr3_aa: CASSLIPRDQETQYF

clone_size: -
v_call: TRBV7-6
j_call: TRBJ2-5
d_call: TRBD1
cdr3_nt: TGTGCCAGCAGCTTCGAAGACAGGGGGCTTTTGGAGACCCAGTACTTC
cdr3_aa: CASSFEDRGLLETQYF

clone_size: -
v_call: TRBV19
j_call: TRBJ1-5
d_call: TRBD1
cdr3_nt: TGTGCCAGTAGTATTCGGACAGGGGACAATCAGCCCCAGCATTTT
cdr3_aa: CASSIRTGDNQPQHF

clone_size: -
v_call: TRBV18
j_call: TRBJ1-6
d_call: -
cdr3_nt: TGTGCCAGCTCTCTTTCTTGGGGGGAAAATTCACCCCTCCACTTT
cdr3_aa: CASSLSWGENSPLHF

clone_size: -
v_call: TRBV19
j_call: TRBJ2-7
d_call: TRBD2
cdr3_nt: TGTGCCAGTAGTACGGGACTAGCAAGCGAGCAGTACTTC
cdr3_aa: CASSTGLASEQYF

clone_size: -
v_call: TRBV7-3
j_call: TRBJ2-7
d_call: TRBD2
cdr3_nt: TGTGCCAGCAGCCAAACCGGGACTACCAGACAGATCCAGTACTTC
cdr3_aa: CASSQTGTTRQIQYF

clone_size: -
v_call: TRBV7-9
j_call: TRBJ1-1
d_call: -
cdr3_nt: TGTGCCAGCAGCTTAGAATCGGCACTTTTGGGCACTGAAGCTTTCTTT
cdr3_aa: CASSLESALLGTEAFF

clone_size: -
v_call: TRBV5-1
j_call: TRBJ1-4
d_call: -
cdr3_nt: TGCGCCAGCAGCTTGGATTGGTCTCAGAGTCGTGAAAAACTGTTTTTT
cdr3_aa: CASSLDWSQSREKLFF

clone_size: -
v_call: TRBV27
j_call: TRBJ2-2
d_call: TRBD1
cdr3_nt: TGTGCCAGCAGTTTAGGACATCCGGGGACAGGTCCCACCGGGGAGCTGTTTTTT
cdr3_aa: CASSLGHPGTGPTGELFF

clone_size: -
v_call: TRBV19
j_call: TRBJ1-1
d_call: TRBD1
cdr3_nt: TGTGCCAGTAGTGGGACAGACCCATGGACTGAAGCTTTCTTT
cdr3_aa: CASSGTDPWTEAFF

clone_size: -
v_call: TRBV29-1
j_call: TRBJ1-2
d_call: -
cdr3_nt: TGCAGCGTTGAAAGCCAGACAGTCTATGGCTACACCTTC
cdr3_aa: CSVESQTVYGYTF

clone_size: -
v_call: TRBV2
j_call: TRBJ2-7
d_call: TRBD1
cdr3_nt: TGTGCCAGCAAGGGACAGGGAGCCTACGAGCAGTACTTC
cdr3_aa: CASKGQGAYEQYF

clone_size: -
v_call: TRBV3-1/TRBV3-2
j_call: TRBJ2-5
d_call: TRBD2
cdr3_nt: TGTGCCAGCAGCCAGAGTACTAGCGCCAAAGAGACCCAGTACTTC
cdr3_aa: CASSQSTSAKETQYF

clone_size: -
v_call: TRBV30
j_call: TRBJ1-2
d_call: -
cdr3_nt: TGTGCCTGGAACGGGGTTTCGGACGGAGGCTACACCTTC
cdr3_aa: CAWNGVSDGGYTF

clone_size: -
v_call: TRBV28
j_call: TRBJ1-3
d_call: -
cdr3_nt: TGTGCCAGCAGTTTACCAGGCCGAATCGGAAACACCATATATTTT
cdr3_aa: CASSLPGRIGNTIYF

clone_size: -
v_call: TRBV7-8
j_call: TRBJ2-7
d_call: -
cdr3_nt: TGTGCCAGCAGCTCCTCTTCGGGGTACGAGCAGTACTTC
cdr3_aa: CASSSSSGYEQYF

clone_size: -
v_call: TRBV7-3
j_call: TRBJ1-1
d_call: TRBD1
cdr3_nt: TGTGCCAGCAGCTATGGGACAGGTCGCACTGAAGCTTTCTTT
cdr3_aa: CASSYGTGRTEAFF

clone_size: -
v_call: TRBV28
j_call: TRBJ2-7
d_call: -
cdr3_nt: TGTGCCAGCAGTGAGGTGGGAGTGAGCTCCTACGAGCAGTACTTC
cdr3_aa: CASSEVGVSSYEQYF

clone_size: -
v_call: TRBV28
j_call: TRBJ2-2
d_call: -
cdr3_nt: TGTGCCAGCAGCCCAAACACCGGGGAGCTGTTTTTT
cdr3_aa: CASSPNTGELFF

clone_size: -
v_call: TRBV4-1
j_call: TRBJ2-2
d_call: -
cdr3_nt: TGCGCCAGCAGCCAAGAACAGGGCTACAACACCGGGGAGCTGTTTTTT
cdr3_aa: CASSQEQGYNTGELFF

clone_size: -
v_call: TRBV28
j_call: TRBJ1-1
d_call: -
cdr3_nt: TGTGCCAGCAGTTTTTCCGTCACCCTTGAAGCTTTCTTT
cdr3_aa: CASSFSVTLEAFF

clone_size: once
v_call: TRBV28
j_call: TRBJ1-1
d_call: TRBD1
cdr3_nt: TGTGCCAGCAGCTCGGACAGGGAGGGCACTGAAGCTTTCTTT
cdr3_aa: CASSSDREGTEAFF

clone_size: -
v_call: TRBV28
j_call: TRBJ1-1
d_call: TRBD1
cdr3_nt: TGTGCCAGCAGTTTATGGAGACAGGGCCTGAACACTGAAGCTTTCTTT
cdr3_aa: CASSLWRQGLNTEAFF

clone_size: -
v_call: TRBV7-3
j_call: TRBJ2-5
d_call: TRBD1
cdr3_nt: TGTGCCAGCAGCACCCGTGGGGACAGACAAGAGACCCAGTACTTC
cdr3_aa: CASSTRGDRQETQYF

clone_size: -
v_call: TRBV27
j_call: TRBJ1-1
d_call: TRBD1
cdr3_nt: TGTGCCAGCAGTCTCAGACAGGGGTCCACTGAAGCTTTCTTT
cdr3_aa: CASSLRQGSTEAFF

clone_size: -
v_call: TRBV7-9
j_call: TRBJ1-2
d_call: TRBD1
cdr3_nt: TGTGCCAGCAGACAATCAGGGGGCACCTATGGCTACACCTTC
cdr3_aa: CASRQSGGTYGYTF

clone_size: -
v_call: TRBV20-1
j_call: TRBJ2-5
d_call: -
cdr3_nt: TGCAGTGCTAGTCTCATCCAAGAGACCCAGTACTTC
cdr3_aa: CSASLIQETQYF

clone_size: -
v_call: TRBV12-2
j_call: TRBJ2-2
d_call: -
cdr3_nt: TGTGCAACCTCGCTTCGGCGGGAGGGGCGAGGGACCGGGGAGCTGTTTTTT
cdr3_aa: CATSLRREGRGTGELFF

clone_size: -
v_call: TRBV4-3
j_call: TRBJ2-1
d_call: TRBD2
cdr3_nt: TGCGCCAGCAGCCAAGGCGGGAGGGGGCTCAATGAGCAGTTCTTC
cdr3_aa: CASSQGGRGLNEQFF

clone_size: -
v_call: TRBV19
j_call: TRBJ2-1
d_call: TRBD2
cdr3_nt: TGTGCCAGTAGTATCGGACTAGCGGGGTATGTGTCCTACAATGAGCAGTTCTTC
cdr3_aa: CASSIGLAGYVSYNEQFF

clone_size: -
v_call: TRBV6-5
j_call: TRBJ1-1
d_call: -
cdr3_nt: TGTGCCAGCAGCTTTCGGACGGGAAACACTGAAGCTTTCTTT
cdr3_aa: CASSFRTGNTEAFF

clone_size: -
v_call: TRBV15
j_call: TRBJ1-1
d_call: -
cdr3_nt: TGTGCCACCAGCCGGGGCTCGGGGGGGAACACTGAAGCTTTCTTT
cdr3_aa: CATSRGSGGNTEAFF

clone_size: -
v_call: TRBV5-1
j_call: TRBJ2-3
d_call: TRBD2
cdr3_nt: TGCGCCAGCAGCTTGGTAGGCGGGACTAGCGAGGCAGATACGCAGTATTTT
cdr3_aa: CASSLVGGTSEADTQYF

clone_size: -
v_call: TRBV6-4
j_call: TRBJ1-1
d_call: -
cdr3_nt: TGTGCCAGCAGCCCCAGTGAAGCTTTCTTT
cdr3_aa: CASSPSEAFF

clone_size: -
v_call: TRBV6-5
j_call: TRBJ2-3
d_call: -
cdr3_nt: TGTGCCAGCAGTTATAACGGTAGAACAGATACGCAGTATTTT
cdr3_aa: CASSYNGRTDTQYF

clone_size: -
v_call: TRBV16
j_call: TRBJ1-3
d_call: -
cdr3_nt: TGTGCCAGCAGCCACAGGGGATTTGGAAACACCATATATTTT
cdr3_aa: CASSHRGFGNTIYF

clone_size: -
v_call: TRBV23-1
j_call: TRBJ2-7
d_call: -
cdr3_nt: TGCGCCAGCAGTCCATACTCAAACGAGCAGTACTTC
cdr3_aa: CASSPYSNEQYF

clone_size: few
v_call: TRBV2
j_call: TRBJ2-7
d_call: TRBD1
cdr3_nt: TGTGCCAGCAGTCCTACAGGGGGTTCTTCCTACGAGCAGTACTTC
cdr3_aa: CASSPTGGSSYEQYF

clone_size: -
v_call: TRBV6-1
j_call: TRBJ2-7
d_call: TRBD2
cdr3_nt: TGTGCCAGCAGTGAATCTCGGCAGCGGGGGAAGGGATACTTC
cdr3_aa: CASSESRQRGKGYF

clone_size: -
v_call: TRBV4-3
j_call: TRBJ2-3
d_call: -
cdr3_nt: TGCGCCAGCAGCCCCGCGAATAATCCTTCCACAGATACGCAGTATTTT
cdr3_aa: CASSPANNPSTDTQYF

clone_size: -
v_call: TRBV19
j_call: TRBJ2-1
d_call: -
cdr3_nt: TGTGCCAGTAGTGACGCCTGGGGCGGGTGGGGCAATGAGCAGTTCTTC
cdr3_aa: CASSDAWGGWGNEQFF